The T cell receptor beta chain described here comes from a study of blood T cell repertoires in COVID-19. Study overall: The United States, Italy and Spain were the sources of the acute and convalescent COVID-19 samples. Sample material is recorded as cDNA or gDNA derived from T cells, B-cell-depleted T cells, or PBMCs.

The V gene end was trimmed by 1 base and the J gene end by 0 bases; junction bases not matched to a gene: 4. Per the germline V gene, CDR1 is MGHRA and CDR2 is YSYEKL. The CDR3 contains 16 residues. This table comes from immunoSEQ multiplex PCR, and its TCRdb copy is limited to in-frame clones, with some not included. This table holds about 340,000 clones, approximately 92% found once. Participants were aged about 18 to 90 years, lived in about two dozen US areas, and enrolled virtually. Two negative PCRs, clearance, or symptom resolution were required of recovered Cohort 3 donors. The sequence was collected from a woman between 25 and 40 years old who had recovered from COVID-19. J is TRBJ2-7 and V is TRBV4-1, with 9 bases that match TRBD1. The sequenced material came from PBMCs or T cells enriched from blood (not recorded which). CDR3 protein: CASSQGQGESSYEQYF. The CDR3 DNA reads TGCGCCAGCAGCCAAGGACAGGGGGAAAGCTCCTACGAGCAGTACTTC.